Below, 11 T cell receptor beta chains from the same sample are listed, as sequenced in a study of PD-L1 blockade in urothelial cancer. TCRdb keeps only in-frame clones here, not all; method: immunoSEQ multiplex PCR. The data show some 71,000 clones, 85% to 90% seen once. The material sequenced was PBMCs, taken around atezolizumab (anti-PD-L1) treatment. Every receptor here comes from a man in his 60s with urothelial cancer.

This chain connects TRBV7-7 to TRBJ2-1; tentative D call: TRBD1 (5 bases). V dropped 4 bases and J dropped 5 bases, with 15 bases sitting between them. Germline CDR1 is SSHAT and CDR2 is FNYEAQ (reference sequence). The CDR3 sequence is 15 residues long. The CDR3 bases are TGTGCCAGCAGCTCAGAGGTCCAGGGTGACAATGAGCAGTTCTTC. Protein sequence: CASSSEVQGDNEQFF. Based on the CDR3 plus reference TRBV7-7 and TRBJ2-1, the full variable domain is GAGVSQSPRYKVTKRGQDVTLRCDPISSHATLYWYQQALGQGPEFLTYFNYEAQPDKSGLPSDRFSAERPEGSISTLTIQRTEQRDSAMYRCASSSEVQGDNEQFFGPGTRLTVL.

The V and J genes are TRBV7-2 and TRBJ1-5, with a possible D match to TRBD1 (5 bases). The ends were cut back, 1 base at V and 8 bases at J, with 12 bases in the middle. The V gene's germline CDR1 is SGHTA and CDR2 FQGNSA. This CDR3 is built from 14 residues. The CDR3 loop reads CASSLEAGLKPQHF. The CDR3 DNA sequence: TGTGCCAGCAGCTTAGAGGCAGGGCTGAAGCCCCAGCATTTT.

The gene calls are TRBV7-9 and TRBJ1-6; no clear D. Germline CDR1 reads SEHNR; CDR2 reads FQNEAQ (reference sequence). The CDR3 extends over 14 amino acids. V was clipped by 1 base and J by 9 bases, with 10 bases between them. The chain's CDR3 is CASSLEGTGSPLHF. CDR3 bases: TGTGCCAGCAGCTTAGAAGGCACGGGTTCACCCCTCCACTTT.

The V call is TRBV29-1, the J call TRBJ2-1; the D is unclear. V gave up 1 base and J gave up 5 bases, with 9 bases separating them. Germline CDR1 is SQVTM and CDR2 is ANQGSEA. The CDR3 runs 13 residues. The CDR3 loop is CSVEGSRHNEQFF. For the CDR3, the DNA is TGCAGCGTTGAAGGGTCTAGGCACAATGAGCAGTTCTTC.

V gene TRBV13 combines with J gene TRBJ2-7; the D gene is possibly TRBD2 (6 bases). Trimming took off 11 bases at V and 0 bases at J, with 14 bases between the two ends. Per germline, CDR1 PRHDT and CDR2 FYEKMQ (reference sequence). This CDR3 contains 13 residues. The CDR3 nucleotides are TGTGCCGTTGGTATAGCGGCCTCCTACGAGCAGTACTTC. Amino acid sequence: CAVGIAASYEQYF.

The gene calls are TRBV29-1 and TRBJ2-7, with TRBD1 as a possible D gene (7 bases). V was shortened by 5 bases and J by 2 bases, with 13 bases between the two germline ends. The CDR3 has 13 amino acids. The V gene's germline CDR1 is SQVTM and CDR2 ANQGSEA. The CDR3 DNA reads as TGCAGCGTTTGGTCAGGGGGGACCTACGAGCAGTACTTC. Residues: CSVWSGGTYEQYF.

This clone turned up a few times. This chain links TRBV14 with TRBJ1-6; D call uncertain. V lost 1 base to trimming and J lost 6 bases, with 13 bases between them. The CDR3 spans 16 residues. CDR1 is SGHDN and CDR2 is FVKESK in the germline V gene. CDR3 DNA: TGTGCCAGCAGCCAAGTAAGACTCTCGGGTAATTCACCCCTCCACTTT. It encodes CASSQVRLSGNSPLHF.

This clone was recorded only once. The J gene is TRBJ2-7, the V gene TRBV6-5, with a possible D match to TRBD2 (5 bases). This CDR3 contains 15 residues. The V gene's germline CDR1 is MNHEY and CDR2 SVGAGI. Trimming cost V 3 bases and J 2 bases, with 14 bases left between them. CDR3 bases: TGTGCCAGCAGTTATGAGAGGGATGGTCCCTACGAGCAGTACTTC. It codes for CASSYERDGPYEQYF.

V and J are TRBV19 and TRBJ2-6; D gene unclear. The germline V and J ends were trimmed by 4 bases and 5 bases, with 21 bases remaining between them. The germline CDR1 and CDR2 sequences are LNHDA and SQIVND (reference sequence). The CDR3 is 18 residues long. The CDR3 region has the DNA TGTGCCAGTAGTACTGGGCCGAAATCACAAAGTCGGGCCAACGTCCTGACTTTC. Protein sequence: CASSTGPKSQSRANVLTF.

This rearrangement joins TRBV5-1 to TRBJ1-1; D is possibly TRBD1 (6 bases). Germline loops: CDR1 SGHRS, CDR2 YFSETQ. V dropped 4 bases and J dropped 0 bases, with 19 bases sitting between them. CDR3 length: 17 amino acids. The CDR3 nucleotides read TGCGCCAGCAGCGCAACCAGGGGCGCTCGGCTGAACACTGAAGCTTTCTTT. This translates into CASSATRGARLNTEAFF.

The rearrangement joins TRBV15 to TRBJ1-5; 8 positions match TRBD1. CDR3 length: 15 residues. The germline V gene has CDR1 LNHNV and CDR2 YYDKDF (reference sequence). J gave up 3 bases and V 3 bases, and 4 bases lay outside the gene matches. The CDR3 bases are TGTGCCACCAGCAGGGGGACAGGCGTCAATCAGCCCCAGCATTTT. It encodes CATSRGTGVNQPQHF. Full variable domain (missing parts from reference TRBV15 and TRBJ1-5): DAMVIQNPRYQVTQFGKPVTLSCSQTLNHNVMYWYQQKSSQAPKLLFHYYDKDFNNEADTPDNFQSRRPNTSFCFLDIRSPGLGDTAMYLCATSRGTGVNQPQHFGDGTRLSIL.